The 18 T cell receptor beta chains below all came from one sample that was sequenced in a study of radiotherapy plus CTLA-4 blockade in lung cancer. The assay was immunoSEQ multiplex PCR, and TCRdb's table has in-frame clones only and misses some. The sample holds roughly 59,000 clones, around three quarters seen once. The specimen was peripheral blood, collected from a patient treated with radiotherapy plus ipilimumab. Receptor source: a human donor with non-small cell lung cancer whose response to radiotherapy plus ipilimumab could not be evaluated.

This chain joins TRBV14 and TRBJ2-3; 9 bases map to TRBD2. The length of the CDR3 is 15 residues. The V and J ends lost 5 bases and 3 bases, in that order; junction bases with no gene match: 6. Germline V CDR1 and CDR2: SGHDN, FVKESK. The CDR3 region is CASSLAGVETDTQYF. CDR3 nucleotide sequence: TGTGCCAGCAGCTTAGCGGGAGTGGAAACAGATACGCAGTATTTT.

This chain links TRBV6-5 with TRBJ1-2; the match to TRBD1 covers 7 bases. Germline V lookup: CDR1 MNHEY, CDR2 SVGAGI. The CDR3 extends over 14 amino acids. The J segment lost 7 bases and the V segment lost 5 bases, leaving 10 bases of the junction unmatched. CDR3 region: CASSPPGGRFGYTF. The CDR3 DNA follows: TGTGCCAGCAGTCCCCCAGGGGGGCGCTTTGGCTACACCTTC.

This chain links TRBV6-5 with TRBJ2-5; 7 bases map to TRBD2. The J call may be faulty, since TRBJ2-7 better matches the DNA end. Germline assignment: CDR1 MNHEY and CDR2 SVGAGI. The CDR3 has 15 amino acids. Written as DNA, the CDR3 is TGTGCCAGCAGTTACGGGCGGACTAGCTCCTACGAGCAGTACTTC. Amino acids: CASSYGRTSSYEQYF.

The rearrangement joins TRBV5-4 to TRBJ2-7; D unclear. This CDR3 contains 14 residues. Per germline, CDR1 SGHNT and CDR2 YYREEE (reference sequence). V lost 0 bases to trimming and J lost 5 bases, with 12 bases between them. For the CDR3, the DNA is TGTGCCAGCAGCTTGGTTCAGATGCCGAACGAGCAGTACTTC. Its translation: CASSLVQMPNEQYF.

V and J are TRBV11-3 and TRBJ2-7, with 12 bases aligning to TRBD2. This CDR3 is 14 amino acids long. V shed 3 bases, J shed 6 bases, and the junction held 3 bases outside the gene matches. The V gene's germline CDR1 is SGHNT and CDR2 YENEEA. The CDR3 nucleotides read TGTGCCAGCAGCTTTCTAGCGGGAGGGACCGAGCAGTACTTC. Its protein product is CASSFLAGGTEQYF.

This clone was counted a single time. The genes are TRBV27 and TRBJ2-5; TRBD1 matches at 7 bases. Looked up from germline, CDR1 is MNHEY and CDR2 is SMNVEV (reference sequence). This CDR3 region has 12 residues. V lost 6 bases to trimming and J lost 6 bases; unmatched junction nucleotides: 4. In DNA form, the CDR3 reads TGTGCCAGCAGATCACAGGGGAAGACCCAGTACTTC. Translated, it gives CASRSQGKTQYF.

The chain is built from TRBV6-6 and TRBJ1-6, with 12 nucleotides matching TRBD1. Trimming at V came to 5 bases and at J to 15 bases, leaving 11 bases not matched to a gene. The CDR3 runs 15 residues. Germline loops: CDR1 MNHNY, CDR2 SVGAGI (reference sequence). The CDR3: CASSQARDRGLVLHF. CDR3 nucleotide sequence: TGTGCCAGCAGTCAGGCCAGGGACAGGGGGCTGGTCCTCCACTTT.

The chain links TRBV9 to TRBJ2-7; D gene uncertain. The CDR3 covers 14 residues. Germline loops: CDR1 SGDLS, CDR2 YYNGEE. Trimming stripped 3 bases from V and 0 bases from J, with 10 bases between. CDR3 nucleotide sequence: TGTGCCAGCAGCGGTGACGGGTTCTCCTACGAGCAGTACTTC. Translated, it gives CASSGDGFSYEQYF.

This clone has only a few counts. CDR3 nucleotides: TGTGCCAGCAGCTGGGACAGGGGGAATGAAAAACTGTTTTTT. This codes for CASSWDRGNEKLFF. The rearrangement joins TRBV5-4 to TRBJ1-4; TRBD1 aligns across 11 bases. CDR3 length equals 14 residues. J was trimmed by 5 bases and V by 3 bases; bases with no gene match: 0. Germline CDR1 reads SGHNT; CDR2 reads YYREEE (reference sequence).

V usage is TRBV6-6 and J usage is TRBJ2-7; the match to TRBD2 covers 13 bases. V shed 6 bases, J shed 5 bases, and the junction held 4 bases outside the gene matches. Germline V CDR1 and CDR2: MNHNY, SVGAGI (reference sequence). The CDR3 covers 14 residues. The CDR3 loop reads CASSGTSGVHEQYF. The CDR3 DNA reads TGTGCCAGCAGCGGGACTAGCGGGGTCCACGAGCAGTACTTC.

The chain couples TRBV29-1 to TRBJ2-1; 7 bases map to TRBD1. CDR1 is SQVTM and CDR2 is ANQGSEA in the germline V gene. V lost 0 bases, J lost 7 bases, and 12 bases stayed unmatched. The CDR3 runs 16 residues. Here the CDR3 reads CSVEEGTGEGWNEQFF. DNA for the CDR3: TGCAGCGTTGAAGAAGGTACAGGGGAAGGATGGAATGAGCAGTTCTTC.

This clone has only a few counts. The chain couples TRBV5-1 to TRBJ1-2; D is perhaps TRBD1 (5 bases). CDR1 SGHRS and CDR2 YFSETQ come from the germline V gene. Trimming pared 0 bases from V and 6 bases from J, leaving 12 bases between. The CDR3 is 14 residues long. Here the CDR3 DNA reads TGCGCCAGCAGCTTGGTAGCAGGGCCCGATGGCTACACCTTC. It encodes CASSLVAGPDGYTF.

This chain's CDR3 is CASSVARDRGPNEQFF. CDR3 coding DNA: TGTGCCAGCAGCGTAGCTAGGGACAGGGGCCCCAATGAGCAGTTCTTC. The chain is built from TRBV9 and TRBJ2-1, with 10 positions matching TRBD1. CDR1 is SGDLS, CDR2 YYNGEE, per germline. The CDR3 is 16 residues long. Trimming cost V 0 bases and J 6 bases; bases outside gene matches: 6.

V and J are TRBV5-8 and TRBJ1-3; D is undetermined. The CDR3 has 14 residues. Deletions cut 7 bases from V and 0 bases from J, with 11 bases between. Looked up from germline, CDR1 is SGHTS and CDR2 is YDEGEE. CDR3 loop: CASATRYSGNTIYF. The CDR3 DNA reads TGTGCCAGCGCCACTCGATACTCTGGAAACACCATATATTTT.

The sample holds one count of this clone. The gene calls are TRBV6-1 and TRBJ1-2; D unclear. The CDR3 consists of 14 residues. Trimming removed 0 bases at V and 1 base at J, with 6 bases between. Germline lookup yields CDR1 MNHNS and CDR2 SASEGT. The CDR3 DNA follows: TGTGCCAGCAGTGAAGCTCCAGTTAACTATGGCTACACCTTC. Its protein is CASSEAPVNYGYTF.

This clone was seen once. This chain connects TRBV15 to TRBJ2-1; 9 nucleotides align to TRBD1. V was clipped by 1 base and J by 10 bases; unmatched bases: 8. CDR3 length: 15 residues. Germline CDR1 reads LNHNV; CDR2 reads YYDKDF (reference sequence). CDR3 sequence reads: CATSRVLDRGSEQFF. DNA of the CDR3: TGTGCCACCAGCAGAGTCCTGGACAGGGGAAGCGAGCAGTTCTTC.

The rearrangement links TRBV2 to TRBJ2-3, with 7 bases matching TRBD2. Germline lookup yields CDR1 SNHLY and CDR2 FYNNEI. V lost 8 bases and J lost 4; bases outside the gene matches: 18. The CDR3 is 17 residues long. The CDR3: CASAPPFGLAEPDTQYF. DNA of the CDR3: TGTGCCAGCGCCCCACCGTTCGGCCTAGCGGAGCCAGATACGCAGTATTTT.

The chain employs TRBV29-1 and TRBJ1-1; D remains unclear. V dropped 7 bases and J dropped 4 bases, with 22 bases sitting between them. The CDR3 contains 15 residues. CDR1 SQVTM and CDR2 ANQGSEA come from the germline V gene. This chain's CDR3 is CSAVGLGSRITEAFF. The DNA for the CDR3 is TGCAGCGCGGTGGGCCTGGGTTCCAGGATCACTGAAGCTTTCTTT. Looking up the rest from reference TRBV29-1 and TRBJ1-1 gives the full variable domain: SAVISQKPSRDICQRGTSLTIQCQVDSQVTMMFWYRQQPGQSLTLIATANQGSEATYESGFVIDKFPISRPNLTFSTLTVSNMSPEDSSIYLCSAVGLGSRITEAFFGQGTRLTVV.